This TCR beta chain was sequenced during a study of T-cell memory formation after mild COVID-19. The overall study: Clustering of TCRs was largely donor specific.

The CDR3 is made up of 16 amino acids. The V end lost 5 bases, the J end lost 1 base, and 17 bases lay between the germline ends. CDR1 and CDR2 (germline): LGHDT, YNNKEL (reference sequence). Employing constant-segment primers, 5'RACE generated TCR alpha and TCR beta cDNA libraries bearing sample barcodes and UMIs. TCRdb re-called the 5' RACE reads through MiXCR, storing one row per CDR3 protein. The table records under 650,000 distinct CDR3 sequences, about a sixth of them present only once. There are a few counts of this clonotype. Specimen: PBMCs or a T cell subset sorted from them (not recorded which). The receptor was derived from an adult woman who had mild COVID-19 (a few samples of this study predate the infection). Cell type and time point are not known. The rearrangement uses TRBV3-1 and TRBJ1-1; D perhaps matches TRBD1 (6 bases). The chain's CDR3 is CASSFHRAGKNTEAFF. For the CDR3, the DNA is TGTGCCAGCAGCTTCCACAGGGCAGGGAAGAACACTGAAGCTTTCTTT.